This T cell receptor (beta chain) was captured in a study of cytomegalovirus exposure and HLA in healthy donors. This clone came up a few times. Its antigen is as yet unknown. Germline values: CDR1 MNHNS, CDR2 SASEGT. Trimming removed 1 base from V and 2 bases from J; junction bases left unmatched: 2. The CDR3 is made up of 14 amino acids. General study findings and limits: Association of a missense DCLRE1C variant with TCR beta V- and J-gene trimming was reported in a later analysis.

The PCR contained 60 Vbeta and 13 Jbeta primers. The assay was immunoSEQ multiplex PCR, and TCRdb's table has in-frame clones only and misses some. The sample lists 85,000 to 100,000 clones; roughly 80% were seen once. What was sequenced was PBMCs. The sequence was obtained from a man aged 60 to 75 in good health and CMV-seropositive. The V call is TRBV6-1, the J call TRBJ2-7; 7 positions match TRBD1. CDR3 sequence: CASSEGGTAYEQYF. The CDR3 DNA reads TGTGCCAGCAGTGAAGGGGGGACAGCCTACGAGCAGTACTTC.